Here is one T cell receptor beta chain with its context. Its antigen is currently unknown. The template was genomic DNA from peripheral blood, not RNA. The germline V gene encodes CDR1 SGHNT and CDR2 YENEEA. The CDR3 loop spans 15 amino acids. The J segment lost 6 bases and the V segment lost 6 bases, leaving 10 bases of the junction unmatched. Rearranged V-D-J TRB sequences were amplified with a mixed TRB-A/B primer pool. A single record per CDR3 protein comes from TCRdb applying MiXCR to the multiplex PCR reads. In the table there are some 8,500 distinct CDR3 sequences, over 40% of which are singletons. The sample belongs to a study of T cell repertoires in aging, cancer and after chemotherapy. Study-wide points: Healthy donors lost TCR diversity with age mainly through richness, cancer patients through richness and evenness. Median generation probability rose over the chemotherapy interval in each cancer cohort, suggesting rebound thymic output.

The chain combines TRBV11-3 with TRBJ2-3; 9 positions agree with TRBD2. The receptor's source is a human donor with a solid tumor. Sequenced input: blood. The CDR3 DNA is TGTGCCAGCAGTCGGACTAGCGTGGGGGGGGATACGCAGTATTTT. Translating gives CASSRTSVGGDTQYF. Full variable domain (outside the CDR3, taken from reference TRBV11-3 and TRBJ2-3): EAGVVQSPRYKIIEKKQPVAFWCNPISGHNTLYWYLQNLGQGPELLIRYENEEAVDDSQLPKDRFSAERLKGVDSTLKIQPAELGDSAVYLCASSRTSVGGDTQYFGPGTRLTVL.